The source of this T cell receptor beta chain is a study of PD-L1 blockade in urothelial cancer. Overall study: Median T cell yield from blood was roughly 140,000.

In each PCR, synthetic TCR analog templates were spiked in. The repertoire was sequenced with immunoSEQ multiplex PCR; TCRdb's copy has only in-frame clones and lacks some. The sample lists approximately 93,000 clones, less than 90% occurring once. Regarding time point: peripheral blood 6 weeks after treatment start. Urothelial carcinoma in patients was locally advanced or metastatic. Each patient supplied 1 to 8 pretreatment and on-treatment samples. Trimming cost V 9 bases and J 2 bases; bases outside gene matches: 12. CDR3 length equals 15 residues. The germline V gene has CDR1 LNHDA and CDR2 SQIVND (reference sequence).

The chain joins TRBV19 to TRBJ2-7, with 8 bases matching TRBD1. Source: PBMCs, taken around atezolizumab (anti-PD-L1) treatment. The sequence was collected from a man in his sixties or seventies with urothelial cancer. CDR3 DNA: TGTGCCAGCCAGCCGGCAGGGGGCGATGCCTACGAGCAGTACTTC. Protein sequence: CASQPAGGDAYEQYF.